These 23 T cell receptor beta chains share one sample of origin, sequenced in a study of blood T cell repertoires in COVID-19. Measured with immunoSEQ multiplex PCR; TCRdb has only the in-frame clones, and not every one. The table includes 70,000 or so clones, under 95% detected once. Material for sequencing was peripheral blood. These receptors originate from a human donor in a cohort sampled during active COVID-19.

CDR3: CASRPGLAGGPGETQYF. CDR3 in DNA: TGTGCCAGCAGACCCGGACTAGCGGGGGGCCCGGGAGAGACCCAGTACTTC. This sequence joins TRBV3-1 (or the pseudogene TRBV3-2) and TRBJ2-5; 14 nucleotides agree with TRBD2. The length of the CDR3 is 17 residues. From germline, CDR1 is LGHDT and CDR2 YNNKEL (reference sequence). V trimming: 6 bases; J trimming: 4 bases; junction bases outside the gene matches: 10.

This chain links TRBV11-2 with TRBJ2-7, with D possibly matching TRBD2 (7 bases). CDR3 size: 15 residues. Trimming cost V 5 bases and J 6 bases, with 20 bases left between them. Germline loops: CDR1 SGHAT, CDR2 FQNNGV. CDR3 sequence (DNA): TGTGCCAGCAGCCTGCCCCGGGGGGCGCCGGCCGAGCAGTACTTC. As protein: CASSLPRGAPAEQYF.

This clone was counted once. The chain couples TRBV5-4 to TRBJ1-1; 7 nucleotides match TRBD1. V shed 2 bases, J shed 5 bases, and the junction held 12 bases outside the gene matches. Per germline, CDR1 SGHNT and CDR2 YYREEE (reference sequence). The CDR3 sequence is 16 residues long. CDR3 DNA sequence: TGTGCCAGCAGCTTTTTAAGGCAGGGGGTGGGTACTGAAGCTTTCTTT. It translates to CASSFLRQGVGTEAFF.

V gene TRBV28 combines with J gene TRBJ1-5; 9 positions match TRBD1. CDR1 is MDHEN and CDR2 is SYDVKM in the germline V gene. The J segment lost 7 bases and the V segment lost 7 bases, leaving 11 bases of the junction unmatched. The CDR3 is 15 amino acids. CDR3 sequence reads: CASIRPRDREQPQHF. The CDR3 DNA is TGTGCCAGCATCCGACCTAGGGACAGGGAGCAGCCCCAGCATTTT.

The J gene is TRBJ1-4, the V gene TRBV4-2; D perhaps matches TRBD1 (6 bases). The germline V gene has CDR1 LGHNA and CDR2 YNFKEQ. V was clipped by 1 base and J by 8 bases, with 14 bases between them. This CDR3 contains 15 residues. In DNA, the CDR3 is TGTGCCAGCAGCCAAGTTTCAGGGGTTGGGGAAAAACTGTTTTTT. Translating gives CASSQVSGVGEKLFF.

The V gene is TRBV14, the J gene TRBJ2-7, with no clear D. This CDR3 region has 13 residues. CDR1 and CDR2 (germline): SGHDN, FVKESK. Trimming stripped 4 bases from V and 6 bases from J, with 13 bases between. In nucleotides, the CDR3 is TGTGCCAGCAGCCCCGGTATTCCACTCGAGCAGTACTTC. Translation gives CASSPGIPLEQYF.

The CDR3 DNA sequence: TGTGCCAGCAGCCCGGGACAGGACTCCTACGAGCAGTACTTC. Translating gives CASSPGQDSYEQYF. The chain recombines TRBV5-6 with TRBJ2-7; 8 bases are shared with TRBD1. The V gene end was trimmed by 4 bases and the J gene end by 0 bases; junction bases not matched to a gene: 3. This CDR3 comprises 14 residues. Germline CDR1 and CDR2: SGHDT and YYEEEE. The variable domain in full, completed from reference TRBV5-6 and TRBJ2-7, reads DAGVTQSPTHLIKTRGQQVTLRCSPKSGHDTVSWYQQALGQGPQFIFQYYEEEERQRGNFPDRFSGHQFPNYSSELNVNALLLGDSALYLCASSPGQDSYEQYFGPGTRLTVT.

The chain is built from TRBV18 and TRBJ2-7, with TRBD1 matching over 8 bases. Germline values: CDR1 KGHSH, CDR2 LQKENI. The CDR3 totals 13 residues. With 0 bases clipped from V and 7 bases from J, the junction kept 2 bases outside the gene matches. DNA for the CDR3: TGTGCCAGCTCACCACCAGACAGGGGAGAGCAGTACTTC. It specifies CASSPPDRGEQYF.

The chain carries TRBV28 and TRBJ2-7; D perhaps matches TRBD2 (5 bases). CDR1 and CDR2 from the germline V gene are MDHEN and SYDVKM. The V and J ends lost 5 bases and 2 bases respectively, with 16 bases between them. The CDR3 is made up of 15 amino acids. CDR3 DNA sequence: TGTGCCAGCAGTCCCGGGGTGCAGGCCCCCTACGAGCAGTACTTC. Its translation: CASSPGVQAPYEQYF.

The rearrangement links TRBV18 to TRBJ1-3; no clear D. The V gene's germline CDR1 is KGHSH and CDR2 LQKENI. The CDR3 length is 19 residues. V was clipped by 10 bases and J by 6 bases, with 34 bases between them. The CDR3 nucleotides read TGTGCCACTACAAATCCTACGTCCAGCCTCTACTATTCGGAAAACACCATATATTTT. Its translation: CATTNPTSSLYYSENTIYF.

This sequence joins TRBV2 and TRBJ2-7; possibly TRBD2 for D (5 bases). Trimming stripped 7 bases from V and 1 base from J, with 17 bases between. Germline V CDR1 and CDR2: SNHLY, FYNNEI. The CDR3 has 15 amino acids. This CDR3 is CASKGPGLTSYEQYF. The CDR3, as DNA: TGTGCCAGCAAAGGGCCGGGGTTGACTTCCTACGAGCAGTACTTC.

This clone occurred a few times. V gene TRBV10-3 combines with J gene TRBJ1-2; D ambiguous. The V end lost 3 bases, the J end lost 8 bases, and 13 bases lay between the germline ends. The CDR3 is made up of 13 amino acids. Germline CDR1 is ENHRY and CDR2 is SYGVKD. CDR3: CAISEEGFGGYTF. The CDR3 bases are TGTGCCATCAGTGAAGAGGGTTTCGGCGGCTACACCTTC.

J is TRBJ1-4 and V is TRBV19; 7 nucleotides line up with TRBD1. Trimming cost V 5 bases and J 0 bases; bases outside gene matches: 3. There are 15 residues in the CDR3. Germline CDR1 is LNHDA and CDR2 is SQIVND (reference sequence). CDR3 bases: TGTGCCAGTAGTGTTGACAGGGCAACTAATGAAAAACTGTTTTTT. This translates into CASSVDRATNEKLFF.

J is TRBJ2-7 and V is TRBV5-1; D might be TRBD2 (6 bases). CDR3 length: 16 residues. Germline V gives CDR1 SGHRS, CDR2 YFSETQ. The V and J ends lost 0 bases and 3 bases respectively, with 16 bases between them. This CDR3 reads CASSLARIAGNYEQYF. In DNA, the CDR3 is TGCGCCAGCAGCTTGGCCCGGATCGCGGGGAACTACGAGCAGTACTTC.

V is TRBV18 and J is TRBJ2-7, with D unclear. CDR1 KGHSH and CDR2 LQKENI come from the germline V gene. The CDR3 loop spans 14 amino acids. V lost 3 bases and J lost 5, with 14 bases in between. The CDR3 nucleotides are TGTGCCAGCTCACCTACCTCCAGTGATAACGAGCAGTACTTC. It is translated as CASSPTSSDNEQYF.

The chain has TRBV30 and TRBJ2-7; D is perhaps TRBD1 (5 bases). This CDR3 is built from 14 residues. Trimming took off 0 bases at V and 4 bases at J, with 13 bases between the two ends. Germline assignment: CDR1 GTSNPN and CDR2 SVGIG (reference sequence). The CDR3 sequence is CAWSVPQGVYEQYF. The CDR3 coding sequence is TGTGCCTGGAGTGTACCTCAGGGTGTTTACGAGCAGTACTTC.

A single count supports this clone. The V and J genes are TRBV6-5 and TRBJ1-2; maybe TRBD1 (6 bases). Germline CDR1 reads MNHEY; CDR2 reads SVGAGI. The length of the CDR3 is 13 residues. The V gene lost 1 base and the J gene lost 6 bases, with 9 bases spanning the gap. CDR3 coding DNA: TGTGCCAGCAGTTACTTGGGGGCCGATGGCTACACCTTC. It encodes CASSYLGADGYTF.

This clone was detected once. The J gene is TRBJ2-7, the V gene TRBV10-3, with 9 bases that match TRBD1. This CDR3 has 13 residues. The V and J ends lost 5 bases and 7 bases, in that order; junction bases with no gene match: 6. CDR1 and CDR2 (germline): ENHRY, SYGVKD. In DNA, the CDR3 is TGTGCCATCAGTCCTACAGGGGGCTCAGAGCAGTACTTC. Translated: CAISPTGGSEQYF.

The chain joins TRBV30 to TRBJ2-7; 12 positions agree with TRBD2. There are 13 residues in the CDR3. From germline, CDR1 is GTSNPN and CDR2 SVGIG (reference sequence). V gave up 4 bases and J gave up 2 bases; unmatched junction bases: 0. The CDR3 is CAWTSGGAYEQYF. The CDR3, as DNA: TGTGCCTGGACTAGCGGGGGGGCCTACGAGCAGTACTTC. Full variable domain (outside the CDR3, taken from reference TRBV30 and TRBJ2-7): SQTIHQWPATLVQPVGSPLSLECTVEGTSNPNLYWYRQAAGRGLQLLFYSVGIGQISSEVPQNLSASRPQDRQFILSSKKLLLSDSGFYLCAWTSGGAYEQYFGPGTRLTVT.

This clone was detected only once. This chain links TRBV7-9 with TRBJ1-2, with TRBD1 identical over 7 bases. CDR1 SEHNR and CDR2 FQNEAQ come from the germline V gene (reference sequence). CDR3 size: 16 residues. The ends lost 1 base at V and 2 bases at J; junction bases unmatched: 7. CDR3 DNA: TGTGCCAGCAGCTTAGGGACAGGCGGGGGGAACTATGGCTACACCTTC. Protein product: CASSLGTGGGNYGYTF.

V gene TRBV5-1 combines with J gene TRBJ2-7, with TRBD1 as a possible D gene (5 bases). Germline V CDR1 and CDR2: SGHRS, YFSETQ. CDR3 length: 15 amino acids. Trimming took 0 bases from V and 6 from J, leaving 16 bases between them. This chain's CDR3 is CASSLEGIVWGEQYF. The CDR3 DNA sequence: TGCGCCAGCAGCTTGGAGGGGATTGTTTGGGGCGAGCAGTACTTC.

The chain joins TRBV5-5 to TRBJ2-7, with D uncertain. CDR1 and CDR2 from the germline V gene are SGHKS and YYEKEE (reference sequence). Trimming stripped 1 base from V and 2 bases from J, with 10 bases between. The CDR3 totals 14 residues. The CDR3 DNA sequence: TGTGCCAGCAGCTTGAGGAGAGGCCCCTACGAGCAGTACTTC. Translated, it gives CASSLRRGPYEQYF.

This chain links TRBV18 with TRBJ2-7; TRBD1 is a possible D gene (5 bases). CDR1 is KGHSH and CDR2 is LQKENI in the germline V gene. Trimming shortened V by 2 bases and J by 1 base, and 9 bases separated the two germline ends. The CDR3 contains 14 residues. Here the CDR3 reads CASSPDYRSYEQYF. CDR3 DNA sequence: TGTGCCAGCTCACCAGATTACAGGTCCTACGAGCAGTACTTC. Complete variable domain (other parts from reference TRBV18 and TRBJ2-7): NAGVMQNPRHLVRRRGQEARLRCSPMKGHSHVYWYRQLPEEGLKFMVYLQKENIIDESGMPKERFSAEFPKEGPSILRIQQVVRGDSAAYFCASSPDYRSYEQYFGPGTRLTVT.